The 6 T cell receptor beta chains listed next were all sequenced from one sample in a study of T cells in Graves' hyperthyroidism and ophthalmopathy. TCR beta CDR3 regions were amplified from RNA transcripts. Carried out on the TCR CDR3, a first-round RT-PCR used the HTBI primer set. TCRdb itself ran the multiplex PCR reads through MiXCR, one entry per CDR3 protein. The data show about 400,000 distinct CDR3 sequences, about 12% seen once. The sample was blood. All receptors come from a woman under 30 with Graves' hyperthyroidism.

This clonotype occurred many times. V gene TRBV12-3 or TRBV12-4 combines with J gene TRBJ2-5; a weak D match, TRBD2 (5 bases). The CDR3 is 15 residues long. The germline V and J ends were trimmed by 4 bases and 5 bases, with 17 bases remaining between them. The DNA for the CDR3 is TGTGCCAGCAGTTCACCGGACTCTACGGGCGAGACCCAGTACTTC. Residues: CASSSPDSTGETQYF.

This clonotype showed up many times. V is TRBV10-3 and J is TRBJ1-2; TRBD1 matches at 10 bases. This CDR3 comprises 14 residues. V gave up 9 bases and J gave up 2 bases; unmatched junction bases: 6. The germline gives CDR1 ENHRY, CDR2 SYGVKD. CDR3 bases: TGTGCCATTAGTTCGGACAGGGGGAACTATGGCTACACCTTC. Protein sequence: CAISSDRGNYGYTF.

This clonotype was observed many times. The V call is TRBV20-1, the J call TRBJ1-6, with 11 bases matching TRBD1. Germline loops: CDR1 DFQATT, CDR2 SNEGSKA (reference sequence). V was pared by 6 bases and J by 9 bases, with 7 bases of the junction left unmatched. CDR3 length equals 14 residues. CDR3 coding DNA: TGCAGTGCCAACGGACAGGGGGCGAGTTCACCCCTCCACTTT. Amino acids: CSANGQGASSPLHF.

The sample holds many counts of this clonotype. The chain joins TRBV5-8 to TRBJ2-1; D is perhaps TRBD1 (5 bases). The V end lost 4 bases, the J end lost 6 bases, and 11 bases lay between the germline ends. Germline V lookup: CDR1 SGHTS, CDR2 YDEGEE. The CDR3 extends over 13 amino acids. The CDR3 reads CASSTTESNEQFF. In DNA, the CDR3 is TGTGCCAGCAGCACGACAGAATCCAATGAGCAGTTCTTC.

This clonotype showed up many times. The chain employs TRBV11-2 and TRBJ2-1, with 12 bases matching TRBD2. The V and J ends lost 1 base and 10 bases, in that order; junction bases with no gene match: 11. The CDR3 is 17 amino acids. Germline-derived CDR1 and CDR2 are SGHAT and FQNNGV. CDR3 coding DNA: TGTGCCAGCAGCTTAGTCCCGGGACTAGCGGGTCCTAGAGAGCAGTTCTTC. Its protein is CASSLVPGLAGPREQFF.

This clonotype has just a few counts. The chain joins TRBV4-1 to TRBJ1-3; no definite D call. The CDR3 length is 16 residues. CDR1 MGHRA and CDR2 YSYEKL come from the germline V gene. V was shortened by 4 bases and J by 0 bases, with 13 bases between the two germline ends. The CDR3 DNA reads as TGCGCCAGCAGCCCAGCCAGGACTGACTCTGGAAACACCATATATTTT. Residues: CASSPARTDSGNTIYF.